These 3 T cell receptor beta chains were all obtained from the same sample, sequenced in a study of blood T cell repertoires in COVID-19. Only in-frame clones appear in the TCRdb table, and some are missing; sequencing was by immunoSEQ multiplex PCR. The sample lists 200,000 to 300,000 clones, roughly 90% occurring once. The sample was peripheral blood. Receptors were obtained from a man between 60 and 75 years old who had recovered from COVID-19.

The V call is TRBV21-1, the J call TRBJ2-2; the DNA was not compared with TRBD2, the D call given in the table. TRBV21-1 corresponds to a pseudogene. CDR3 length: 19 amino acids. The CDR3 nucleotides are TGTGCCAGCAGCGAGGAGACTAGCGGGGGGGCCCCGAACACCGGGGAGCTGTTTTTT. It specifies CASSEETSGGAPNTGELFF.

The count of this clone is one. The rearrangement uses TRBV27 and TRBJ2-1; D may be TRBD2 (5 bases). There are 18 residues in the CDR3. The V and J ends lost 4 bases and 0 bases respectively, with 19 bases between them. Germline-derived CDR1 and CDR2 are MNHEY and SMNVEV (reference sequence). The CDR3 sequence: CASSSGPKDLASYNEQFF. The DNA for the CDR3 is TGTGCCAGCAGTTCGGGCCCTAAGGACTTAGCCTCCTACAATGAGCAGTTCTTC.

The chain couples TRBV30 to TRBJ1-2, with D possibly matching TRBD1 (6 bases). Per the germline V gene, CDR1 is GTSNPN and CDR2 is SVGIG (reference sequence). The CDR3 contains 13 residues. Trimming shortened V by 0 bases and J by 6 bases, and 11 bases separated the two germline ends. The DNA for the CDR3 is TGTGCCTGGAGTGTACGTCAGGGGAATGGCTACACCTTC. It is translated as CAWSVRQGNGYTF.